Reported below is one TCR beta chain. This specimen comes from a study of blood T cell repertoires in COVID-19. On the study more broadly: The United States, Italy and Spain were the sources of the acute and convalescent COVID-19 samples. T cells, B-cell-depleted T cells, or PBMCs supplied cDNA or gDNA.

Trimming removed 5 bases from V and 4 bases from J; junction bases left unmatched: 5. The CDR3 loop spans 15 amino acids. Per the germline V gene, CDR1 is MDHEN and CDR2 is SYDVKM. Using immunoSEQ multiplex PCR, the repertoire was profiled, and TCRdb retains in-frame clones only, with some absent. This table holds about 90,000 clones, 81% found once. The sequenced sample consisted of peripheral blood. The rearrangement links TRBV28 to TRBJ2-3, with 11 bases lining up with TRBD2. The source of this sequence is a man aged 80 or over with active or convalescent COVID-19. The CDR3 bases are TGTGCCAGCAGTCGGCTAGCGGGGGGATCAGATACGCAGTATTTT. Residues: CASSRLAGGSDTQYF.